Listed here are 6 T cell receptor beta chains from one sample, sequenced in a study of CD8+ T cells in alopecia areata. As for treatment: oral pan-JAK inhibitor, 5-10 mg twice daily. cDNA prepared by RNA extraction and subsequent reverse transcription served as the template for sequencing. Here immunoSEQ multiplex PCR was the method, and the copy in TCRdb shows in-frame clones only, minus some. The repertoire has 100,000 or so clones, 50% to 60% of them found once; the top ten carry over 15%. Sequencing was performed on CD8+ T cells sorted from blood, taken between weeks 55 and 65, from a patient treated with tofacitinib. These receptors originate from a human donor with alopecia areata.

The CDR3 protein is CASSAGHENQPQHF. The CDR3 DNA reads TGTGCCAGCAGTGCGGGACATGAGAATCAGCCCCAGCATTTT. The chain has TRBV28 and TRBJ1-5, with TRBD1 as a possible D gene (6 bases). Germline CDR1 and CDR2: MDHEN and SYDVKM. The CDR3 totals 14 residues. Trimming shortened V by 5 bases and J by 4 bases, and 12 bases separated the two germline ends.

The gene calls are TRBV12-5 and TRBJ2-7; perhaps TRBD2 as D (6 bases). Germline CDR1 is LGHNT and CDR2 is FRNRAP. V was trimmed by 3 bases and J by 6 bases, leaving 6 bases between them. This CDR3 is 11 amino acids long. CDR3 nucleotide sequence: TGTGCTAGTGGTTTCGGGGGCGAGCAGTACTTC. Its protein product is CASGFGGEQYF.

CDR3 DNA sequence: TGTGCCAGCAGCGGGGGCCGCTACAATGAGCAGTTCTTC. Translation gives CASSGGRYNEQFF. The chain recombines TRBV25-1 with TRBJ2-1, with D possibly called TRBD1 or TRBD2 (6 bases each). The CDR3 runs to 13 residues. V lost 6 bases to trimming and J lost 3 bases, with 9 bases between them. Germline CDR1 is MGHDK and CDR2 is SYGVNS.

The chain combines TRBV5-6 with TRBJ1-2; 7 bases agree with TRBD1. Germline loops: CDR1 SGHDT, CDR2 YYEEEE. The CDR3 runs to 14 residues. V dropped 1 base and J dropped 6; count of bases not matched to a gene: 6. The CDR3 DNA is TGTGCCAGCAGCTTGTGGGAGGGGGCGGATGGCTACACCTTC. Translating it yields CASSLWEGADGYTF.

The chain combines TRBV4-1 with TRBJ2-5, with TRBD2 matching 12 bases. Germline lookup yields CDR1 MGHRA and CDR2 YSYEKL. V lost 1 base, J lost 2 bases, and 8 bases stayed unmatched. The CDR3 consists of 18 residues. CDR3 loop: CASSQVVLAGGIQETQYF. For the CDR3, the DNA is TGCGCCAGCAGCCAAGTAGTACTAGCGGGGGGCATACAAGAGACCCAGTACTTC.

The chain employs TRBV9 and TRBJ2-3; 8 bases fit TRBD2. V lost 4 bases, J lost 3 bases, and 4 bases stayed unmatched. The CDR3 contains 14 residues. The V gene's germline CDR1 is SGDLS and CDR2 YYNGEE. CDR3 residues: CASSPLAVTDTQYF. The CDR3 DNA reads TGTGCCAGCAGCCCACTAGCGGTTACAGATACGCAGTATTTT.